This TCR beta chain is from a study of blood T cells in healthy people across ages (dated by TCRdb to about 2015). General notes on the study: In model experiments, template switching captured about one uniquely barcoded TCR beta cDNA molecule for every two T cells. Using deep sequencing normalized with unique cDNA molecular identifiers, the study measured how TCR beta repertoire diversity changes with age. The donors were split into four age groups: young (average about 16 years), middle-aged (roughly 39), aged (approximately 59) and long-lived (approximately 80). To avoid experimental bias, donors of different ages were randomly spread across the sequencing lanes. Using the same blood draw, the study looked at two additional independent replicas of 1 million unique cDNA reads for two donors, one aged 18 to 29 and the other aged 80 or older.

Donors were a few dozen systemically healthy Caucasian individuals from Russia aged about 6 to 100 years. Each donor gave approximately 9.3 milliliters of peripheral blood, collected into EDTA-treated Vacutainer tubes. Ficoll-Paque density-gradient centrifugation was used to isolate PBMCs, with at least 6.5 million per sample. Trizol reagent was used to extract total RNA from PBMCs, with at least 6 micrograms per sample. Naive CD45RAhigh/CD27high T cell percentages were measured by flow cytometry on a PBMC aliquot from every donor. Libraries came from 5' RACE. The run used an Illumina HiSeq 2500. A second PCR of about 7 to 12 cycles was run with a J-beta primer mix and a sample-barcoded 5' primer. A template-switch 5' adaptor carrying 12 random nucleotides introduced a unique molecular identifier onto each TCR beta cDNA molecule. Each sample yielded at least 2.5 million CDR3-containing paired-end reads. First-strand cDNA was synthesized from all RNA with the Mint cDNA synthesis kit, primed by a TRBC-specific oligonucleotide. All cDNA was treated with uracil-DNA glycosylase and then went through a first 18-cycle PCR with the universal primers M1SS and BC2_uni_R. The paper's data handling went like this. For normalization, 1 million high-quality reads were randomly selected from each sample, with every read carrying a distinct molecular identifier. Instead of being binned into consensus sequences, reads that shared molecular identifiers were thrown out. CDR3 identification, clonotype clustering and error correction used MiTCR with a Q25 quality threshold and the strictest error-elimination algorithm. A nonparametric unseen species model using Euler transformation provided a lower-bound estimate of total TCR beta diversity. Starting from the raw public reads, TCRdb applied fastp trimming at Q25, assembled clones with MiXCR and retained in-frame beta chains. Rows with one shared CDR3 protein collapse into an entry with the most common genes and DNA. The V and J calls reflect TCRdb's pipeline rather than the authors' work. The sample has roughly 500,000 distinct CDR3 sequences on record, 25% to 30% of them singletons. The ten largest clones take up less than 20% of the sample.

This clonotype was detected a few times. It has no known antigen specificity. One end of the junction is discordant with germline, which a read error may explain. As encoded in the germline V gene (reference sequence), CDR1 is DFQATT while CDR2 is SNEGSKA. The CDR3 covers 15 residues, taking in both the cysteine and the phenylalanine. The CDR3 DNA has 45 bases and is translated from base 1. The investigation overall reported the following: The CMV infection status of donors was not known, potentially confounding age-related changes in expanded clonotypes. Because profiling used bulk unsorted PBMCs, naive and antigen-experienced compartments could not be compared conclusively. Estimates of total diversity based on one million sequenced T cells were considered lower bounds and underestimates. As age increased, observed TCR beta diversity per million T cells dropped in a roughly linear way, and a significant reduction was already evident by age 40. Observed TCR beta diversity correlated strongly with the percentage of naive T cells measured by flow cytometry. Compared with the aged group, more naive CD4+ T cells, fewer expanded clones and increased TCR diversity were shown by the long-lived group, suggesting age selection.

Here the chain combines TRBV20-1 and TRBJ2-3; TRBD2 could be the D gene, as 7 bases match. The receptor's source is a woman aged 65 to 85 in good health. What was sequenced was blood. The nucleotide sequence is given as TGCAGTGCTAGAAGGGGGGGGGAGGGAACAGGTACGCAGTATTTT. This gives the protein CSARRGGEGTGTQYF.